These 2 T cell receptor beta chains came from one sample sequenced in a study of blood T cell repertoires in COVID-19. The data were produced by immunoSEQ multiplex PCR, yet TCRdb's version contains in-frame clones alone and is incomplete. Here the sample spans 300,000 to 450,000 clones, more than 75% being singletons. The specimen was peripheral blood. These receptors were collected from a human donor in a cohort sampled during active COVID-19.

This rearrangement joins TRBV28 to TRBJ1-3; 8 positions match TRBD1. With 3 bases clipped from V and 0 bases from J, the junction kept 7 bases outside the gene matches. Germline V gene data show CDR1 as MDHEN and CDR2 as SYDVKM. The CDR3 has 17 amino acids. CDR3 nucleotides: TGTGCCAGCAGTTTGAATCCAGGGGGCAGCTCTGGAAACACCATATATTTT. Residues: CASSLNPGGSSGNTIYF. Combining the CDR3 with reference TRBV28 and TRBJ1-3 gives the whole variable domain DVKVTQSSRYLVKRTGEKVFLECVQDMDHENMFWYRQDPGLGLRLIYFSYDVKMKEKGDIPEGYSVSREKKERFSLILESASTNQTSMYLCASSLNPGGSSGNTIYFGEGSWLTVV.

The chain joins TRBV5-1 to TRBJ1-1; no reliable D call. The CDR3 totals 15 residues. Between the trimmed V and J ends, which lost 0 bases and 2 bases, there was a span of 11 bases. Per germline, CDR1 SGHRS and CDR2 YFSETQ. The CDR3 protein is CASSLVAGDNTEAFF. The CDR3, as DNA: TGCGCCAGCAGCTTGGTTGCAGGCGACAACACTGAAGCTTTCTTT.